The rows below give T cell receptor beta chains drawn from one sample of a study of regulatory T cells in long-lasting Graves disease. One entry per CDR3 protein, called by TCRdb with MiXCR from the multiplex PCR reads. The sample has hundreds of thousands of distinct CDR3 sequences; less than 25% are singletons. This specimen was peripheral blood mononuclear cells (PBMCs), taken when the disease was refractory, from a patient treated with antithyroid drugs. All receptors derive from a female donor with Graves disease. Each CDR3 is given with its conserved first and last residue. Fields, in order: D gene, clone size, J gene, V gene, CDR3 DNA, CDR3 protein. D genes are given only for firm matches. Clone size is not always given. Where it is, it says once, few, many or a class for expanded clones.

>TRBD2|.|TRBJ2-3|TRBV27
TGTGCCAGCTTAAGCGGGAGTGGGCCAGATACGCAATATTTT
CASLSGSGPDTQYF
>TRBD1|many|TRBJ1-1|TRBV11-1
TGTGCCAGCAGCCCAGACAGGGTGACTGAAGCTTTCTTT
CASSPDRVTEAFF
>.|few|TRBJ2-7|TRBV6-1
TGTGCCAGCAGTCTGACCGGACTGAGACTAAGCGAGCAGTACTTC
CASSLTGLRLSEQYF
>TRBD1|many|TRBJ2-5|TRBV12-3/TRBV12-4
TGTGCCAGCAGCCTCGGGACAGGACACCAAGAGACCCAGTACTTC
CASSLGTGHQETQYF
>TRBD1|many|TRBJ1-1|TRBV10-1
TGCGCCAGCAGCGAGGACAGGGGGGGAACTGAAGCTTTCTTT
CASSEDRGGTEAFF
>.|few|TRBJ1-2|TRBV7-3
TGTGCCAGCAGCTTAACGCAGGGGCATGGCTACACCTTC
CASSLTQGHGYTF
>.|once|TRBJ2-2|TRBV5-1
TGCGCCAGCAGCCCGGGACAATATAGAGTCTCCGGGGAGCTGTTTTTT
CASSPGQYRVSGELFF
>TRBD2|.|TRBJ2-7|TRBV5-4
TGTGCCAGCAGCTTGGGCGCGGGAGATCGGTACGCCGAGCAGTACTTC
CASSLGAGDRYAEQYF
>TRBD1|few|TRBJ1-1|TRBV7-9
TGTGCCAGCAGCCGACGACAGGGTGGCACTGAAGCTTTCTTT
CASSRRQGGTEAFF
>.|.|TRBJ2-2|TRBV5-8
TGTGCCAGCAGCTTGGCATCCCTCGGGACCGGGGAGCTGTTTTTT
CASSLASLGTGELFF
>TRBD1|few|TRBJ1-3|TRBV18
TGTGCCAGCTCACCCAGGGGGCTAGTGGCTGGAAACACCATATATTTT
CASSPRGLVAGNTIYF
>.|many|TRBJ1-5|TRBV3-1
TGTGCCAGCACTACGGCTTCTGGGCGTCAGCCCCAGCATTTT
CASTTASGRQPQHF
>TRBD1|many|TRBJ1-5|TRBV27
TGTGCCAGCAGTTCGGGACAGGGGTTCCAGCCCCAGCATTTT
CASSSGQGFQPQHF
>.|.|TRBJ2-3|TRBV7-3
TGTGCCAGCAGCCTCCCGGGGCGCACAGATACGCAGTATTTT
CASSLPGRTDTQYF
>.|many|TRBJ1-2|TRBV10-3
TGTGCCATCAGCGCCGTCCAGATGGATGGCTACACCTTC
CAISAVQMDGYTF
>.|.|TRBJ2-1|TRBV7-3
TGTGCCACCCATCGTGCGGGAAGATACAATGAGCAGTTCTTC
CATHRAGRYNEQFF
>.|many|TRBJ2-7|TRBV4-2
TGTGCCAGCAGCCAAGACGGTTACGAGCAGTACTTC
CASSQDGYEQYF
>.|.|TRBJ2-7|TRBV11-1
TGTGTCAGCAGCCGAGGACAGTCTTACGAGCAGTACTTC
CVSSRGQSYEQYF
>.|.|TRBJ2-7|TRBV28
TGTGCCAGCAGTTCCCTCGGCGAGCAGTGCTTC
CASSSLGEQCF
>TRBD1|.|TRBJ2-7|TRBV5-1
TGCGCCAGCAGCTTGGCCGGGACAGCCGGGTACGAGCAGTACTTC
CASSLAGTAGYEQYF
>.|many|TRBJ1-1|TRBV12-5
TGTGCTAGTGGTTTCGCAGGGACTGAAGCTTTCTTT
CASGFAGTEAFF
>.|.|TRBJ1-4|TRBV7-2
TGTGCCAGCAGCCGATCCTTAAATGAAAAACTGTTTTTT
CASSRSLNEKLFF
>TRBD2|.|TRBJ2-7|TRBV20-1
TGCAGTGCTAGGGCGTCGGGACTAGCATACGAGCAGTACTTC
CSARASGLAYEQYF
>.|many|TRBJ1-2|TRBV6-2/TRBV6-3
TGTGCCAGCAGTGAATTTTATGGACAACGGGGCTACACCTTC
CASSEFYGQRGYTF
>TRBD1|.|TRBJ2-7|TRBV5-1
TGCGCCAGCAGCTTGGGAGTGACAGGGTTCAACGAGCAGTACTTC
CASSLGVTGFNEQYF
>.|many|TRBJ2-7|TRBV7-2
TGTGCCAGCAGCAATAGCGACCACTACGAGCAGTACTTC
CASSNSDHYEQYF